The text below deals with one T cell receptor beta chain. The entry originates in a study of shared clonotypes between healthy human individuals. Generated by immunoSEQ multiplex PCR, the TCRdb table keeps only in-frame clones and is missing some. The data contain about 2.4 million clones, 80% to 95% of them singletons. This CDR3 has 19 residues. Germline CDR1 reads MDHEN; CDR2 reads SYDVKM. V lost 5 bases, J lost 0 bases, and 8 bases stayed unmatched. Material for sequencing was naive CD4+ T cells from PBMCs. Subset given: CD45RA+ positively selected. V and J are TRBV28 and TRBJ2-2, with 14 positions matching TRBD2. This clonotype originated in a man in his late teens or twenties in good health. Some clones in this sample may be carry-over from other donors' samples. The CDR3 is CASSGWTSGRTPNTGELFF. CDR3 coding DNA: TGTGCCAGCAGTGGCTGGACTAGCGGGAGGACACCGAACACCGGGGAGCTGTTTTTT.